The clone carrying this T cell receptor (beta chain) showed up just a few times. The antigen remains undetermined. An end of the junction differs from the germline gene, which may be a read error. Sequencing on ten immunoSEQ deep assay plates was performed for unsorted PBMC DNA. Assay: immunoSEQ multiplex PCR; the TCRdb copy retains only in-frame clones and omits some. The table has fewer than 700,000 clones, roughly 79% seen once. The CDR3 is made up of 11 amino acids. The V gene's germline CDR1 is SNHLY and CDR2 FYNNEI. This sample is drawn from a study of shared clonotypes between healthy human individuals. Points from the study as a whole: Blood was the sole source, and tissue repertoires probably differ.

Donors had no recently reported acute infections or vaccinations and were HIV-negative. The genes are TRBV2 and TRBJ2-7; TRBD2 might be the D (5 bases). The sequence derives from a woman aged 40 to 50 in good health. Some clones in this sample may be carry-over from other donors' samples. Material: PBMCs. CDR3 sequence: CASREEGEQYF. The CDR3 DNA reads TGTGCCAGCAGGGAAGAGGGCGAGCAGTACTTC.